These T cell receptor beta chains were read from a single sample in a study of shared clonotypes between healthy human individuals. Clones were sequenced by immunoSEQ multiplex PCR, and TCRdb holds only the in-frame ones, with some missing. This sample has a few million clones; 90% to 95% occur once, and the top ten carry about 0.13%. The sample was naive CD4+ T cells sorted from blood. The receptors were gathered from a man between 18 and 29 years old in good health. Each CDR3 is given with its conserved first and last residue. The D gene is left open where the match is weak. The size of a clone is reported for some rows only, either as once, few or many, or as a class for expanded clones.

>.|TRBV7-2|TRBD2|TRBJ2-1
TGTGCCAGCAGTGCTGGCGGGGGTGGCAGCAATGAGCAGTTCTTC
CASSAGGGGSNEQFF
>.|TRBV6-1|TRBD2|TRBJ2-2
TGTGCCAGCAGGGAGCGGGGGTCCCCCGGGGAGCTGTTTTTT
CASRERGSPGELFF
>.|TRBV2|.|TRBJ2-7
TGTGCCAGCACGCTAGAGCGTGGGGAGCAGTACTTC
CASTLERGEQYF
>.|TRBV14|TRBD2|TRBJ2-1
TGTGCCAGCAGCCAAAATAGCGGGAGGGCTACCCGAGTCGAGTTCTTC
CASSQNSGRATRVEFF
>once|TRBV2|.|TRBJ2-1
TGTGCCAGCAGTTACATTGAGCAGTTCTTC
CASSYIEQFF
>.|TRBV27|TRBD2|TRBJ2-5
TGTGCCAGCAGTTCGTTAGCGGGAGGGCGAGAGACCCAGTACTTC
CASSSLAGGRETQYF
>.|TRBV10-3|.|TRBJ2-7
TGTGCCATCTCATGGGAGGAGGGGCCACGGTACTTC
CAISWEEGPRYF
>.|TRBV7-9|.|TRBJ1-4
TGTGCCAGCAGGCATACTCTCCACAGGGATGATGAAAAACTGTTTTTT
CASRHTLHRDDEKLFF
>.|TRBV28|.|TRBJ1-1
TGTGCCAGCAGCCGGCTAAGGGGGGAAGGAACTGAAGCTTTCTTT
CASSRLRGEGTEAFF
>.|TRBV10-3|TRBD1|TRBJ1-5
TGTGCCATCAGTGAGGGACAGGGTAATCAGCCCCAGCATTTT
CAISEGQGNQPQHF
>.|TRBV29-1|.|TRBJ1-1
TGCAGCGTTCAGGGGTTCACTGAAGCTTTCTTT
CSVQGFTEAFF
>.|TRBV5-1|.|TRBJ1-1
TGCGCCAGCAGCTTTACAGGGAATTTGGACACTGAAGCTTTCTTT
CASSFTGNLDTEAFF
>.|TRBV19|.|TRBJ2-5
TGTGCCAGTAGAGTGGCTAGTTCGGAGACCCAGTACTTC
CASRVASSETQYF
>.|TRBV11-3|.|TRBJ2-3
TGTGCCAGCAGCTTAGGGTCTGACACAGATACGCAGTATTTT
CASSLGSDTDTQYF
>.|TRBV30|TRBD1|TRBJ2-7
TGTGCCTGGAGTGTGGTGGGGACAGGGGCTCCCTACGAGCAGTACTTC
CAWSVVGTGAPYEQYF
>.|TRBV30|.|TRBJ1-2
TGTGCCTGGGGAATCGCAGCTAACTATGGCTACACCTTC
CAWGIAANYGYTF
>.|TRBV28|.|TRBJ2-3
TGTGCCAGCAGTTTAACCCCAGGGGCAGGGGAGCATGATACGCAGTATTTT
CASSLTPGAGEHDTQYF
>.|TRBV25-1|.|TRBJ2-3
TGTGCCAGCAAAGATGCGCGGGTTAGCACAGATACGCAGTATTTT
CASKDARVSTDTQYF
>.|TRBV5-1|.|TRBJ2-2
TGCGCCAGCAGCTTGGTCTCTAGGCCTCAGGGGAAGGACACCGGGGAGCTGTTTTTT
CASSLVSRPQGKDTGELFF
>.|TRBV16|.|TRBJ1-1
TGTGCCAGCAGCAATCCCGAGCGTCCGGGTAACACTGAAGCTTTCTTT
CASSNPERPGNTEAFF
>few|TRBV30|TRBD1|TRBJ1-1
TGTGCCTGGAGCTTAGGTTCGGGGACAGGGGCTTTCTTT
CAWSLGSGTGAFF
>.|TRBV5-6|TRBD2|TRBJ2-7
TGTGCCAGCAGCTTGGGTGTAGCGGGGAAGAACGAGCAGTACTTC
CASSLGVAGKNEQYF
>.|TRBV5-4|.|TRBJ1-5
TGTGCCAGCAGCTTGGTCGCTGCGCGGGATCAGCCCCAGCATTTT
CASSLVAARDQPQHF
>.|TRBV7-2|.|TRBJ2-1
TGTGCCAGCAGCAGATTAGGAAGCTCCCTGGGGCAGTTCTTC
CASSRLGSSLGQFF
>.|TRBV6-5|TRBD2|TRBJ2-7
TGTGCCAGCGGGCGGGGGGCGAACTACGAGCAGTACTTC
CASGRGANYEQYF
>.|TRBV6-5|TRBD2|TRBJ2-1
TGTGCCAGCAGTTACTGGCTAGCGGGGGGGCGTAGTGAGCAGTTCTTC
CASSYWLAGGRSEQFF
>.|TRBV1|.|TRBJ1-5
TGCACCAGCAGCCAAGTTTCTGGGGGAAGCAATCAGCCCCAGCATTTT
CTSSQVSGGSNQPQHF
>.|TRBV7-2|.|TRBJ1-3
TGTGCCAGCAGCTTAGGCAGTGGAAACACCATATATTTT
CASSLGSGNTIYF
>.|TRBV6-1|TRBD1|TRBJ1-2
TGTGCCAGCAGCACGACAGGGTTGAGCGGCTACACCTTC
CASSTTGLSGYTF
>.|TRBV4-1|TRBD1|TRBJ1-2
TGCGCCAGCAGCCGACCGGGACAGGGACCCTATGGCTACACCTTC
CASSRPGQGPYGYTF
>.|TRBV6-6|.|TRBJ1-5
TGTGCCAGCAGTTACCCAGAGTCCGATAATCAGCCCCAGCATTTT
CASSYPESDNQPQHF
>.|TRBV5-1|.|TRBJ1-6
TGCGCCAGCAGCTTCCAGAGCTCCTATAATTCACCCCTCCACTTT
CASSFQSSYNSPLHF
>.|TRBV7-2|.|TRBJ2-2
TGTGCCAGCAGCCAGAGTGGACTAACCACGAACACCGGGGAGCTGTTTTTT
CASSQSGLTTNTGELFF
>few|TRBV30|.|TRBJ1-1
TGTGCCTGGGCGGGACAAGGGAACACTGAAGCTTTCTTT
CAWAGQGNTEAFF
>.|TRBV5-5|TRBD1|TRBJ1-3
TGTGCCAGCAGCCACGAGCCCGGCAGGGGGACTGGAAACACCATATATTTT
CASSHEPGRGTGNTIYF
>.|TRBV2|TRBD1|TRBJ1-1
TGTGCCAGCAGTGTATCCAGGGGGGGCACTGAAGCTTTCTTT
CASSVSRGGTEAFF
>.|TRBV5-1|.|TRBJ1-1
TGCGCCAGCATTCCGGGGGAGACACTGAAGACTGAAGCTTTCTTT
CASIPGETLKTEAFF
>.|TRBV5-1|TRBD2|TRBJ2-5
TGCGCCAGCAGCCGCGGCGTGGTGGCTAGCGGGGAAAAAGAGACCCAGTACTTC
CASSRGVVASGEKETQYF
>once|TRBV7-9|.|TRBJ1-3
TGTGCCAGCAGCTTAGTGAGCTCTGGAAACACCATATATTTT
CASSLVSSGNTIYF
>.|TRBV6-1|.|TRBJ2-7
TGTGCCAGCAGTATAAGCAGGACATCTTCCTACGAGCAGTACTTC
CASSISRTSSYEQYF
>.|TRBV30|TRBD1|TRBJ1-2
TGTGCCTGGAGTCTTACAGGGGCCAAGGGCTACACCTTC
CAWSLTGAKGYTF
>.|TRBV28|.|TRBJ2-2
TGTGCCAGCAGTGAGCCGGGACGGTTGAACACCGGGGAGCTGTTTTTT
CASSEPGRLNTGELFF
>.|TRBV2|.|TRBJ2-7
TGTGCCAGCAGTTCACAGTTAGCGCCTTCCTACGAGCAGTACTTC
CASSSQLAPSYEQYF
>.|TRBV5-1|.|TRBJ1-4
TGCGCCAGCACCTCTGGCAGGGAGGGCGAAAAACTGTTTTTT
CASTSGREGEKLFF
>once|TRBV28|.|TRBJ2-3
TGTGCCAGCGACGGCGGCTCCCCAGATACGCAGTATTTT
CASDGGSPDTQYF
>.|TRBV2|.|TRBJ1-2
TGTGCCAGCAGGTTGGGGGTTTATGGCTACACCTTC
CASRLGVYGYTF
>.|TRBV5-8|.|TRBJ2-2
TGTGCCAGGAGGGAGCAGAACACCGGGGAGCTGTTTTTT
CARREQNTGELFF
>.|TRBV7-9|.|TRBJ1-4
TGTGCCAGCAGCTTAGGGTCCAGGATAAATGAAAAACTGTTTTTT
CASSLGSRINEKLFF
>.|TRBV5-1|.|TRBJ1-4
TGCGCCAGCTCCCTAGGGGGTTCAACTAATGAAAAACTGTTTTTT
CASSLGGSTNEKLFF
>.|TRBV9|.|TRBJ2-1
TGTGCCAGCAGCGTAGATTGGGGTGAGCAGTTCTTC
CASSVDWGEQFF
>.|TRBV6-6|TRBD2|TRBJ2-5
TGTGCCAGCAGTGGCCGGACTAGCGGAGAAGAGACCCAGTACTTC
CASSGRTSGEETQYF
>.|TRBV19|.|TRBJ1-3
TGTGCCAGTAGTGTTCGGTCTGGAAACACCATATATTTT
CASSVRSGNTIYF
>few|TRBV7-3|TRBD1|TRBJ1-1
TGTGCCAGCAGCGCAGACAGGGCACGAAACACTGAAGCTTTCTTT
CASSADRARNTEAFF
>few|TRBV9|TRBD1|TRBJ1-2
TGTGCCAGCAGCGTAGGAACAGGGGGCGGCTATGGCTACACCTTC
CASSVGTGGGYGYTF